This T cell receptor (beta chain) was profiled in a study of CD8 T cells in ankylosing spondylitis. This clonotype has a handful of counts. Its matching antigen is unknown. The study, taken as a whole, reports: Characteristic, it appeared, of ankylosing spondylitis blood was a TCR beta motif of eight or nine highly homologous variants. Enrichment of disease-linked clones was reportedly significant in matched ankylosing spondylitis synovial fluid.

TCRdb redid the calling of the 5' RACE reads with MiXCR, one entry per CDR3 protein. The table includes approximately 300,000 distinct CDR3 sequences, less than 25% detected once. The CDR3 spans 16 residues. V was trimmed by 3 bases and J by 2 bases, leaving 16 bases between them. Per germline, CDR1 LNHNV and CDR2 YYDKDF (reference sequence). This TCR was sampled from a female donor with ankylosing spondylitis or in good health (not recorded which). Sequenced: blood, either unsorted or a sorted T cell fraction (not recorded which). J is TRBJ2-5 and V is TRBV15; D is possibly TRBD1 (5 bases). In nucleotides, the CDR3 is TGTGCCACCAGCAGGGCCTTAACAGGAACTCAAGAGACCCAGTACTTC. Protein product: CATSRALTGTQETQYF.